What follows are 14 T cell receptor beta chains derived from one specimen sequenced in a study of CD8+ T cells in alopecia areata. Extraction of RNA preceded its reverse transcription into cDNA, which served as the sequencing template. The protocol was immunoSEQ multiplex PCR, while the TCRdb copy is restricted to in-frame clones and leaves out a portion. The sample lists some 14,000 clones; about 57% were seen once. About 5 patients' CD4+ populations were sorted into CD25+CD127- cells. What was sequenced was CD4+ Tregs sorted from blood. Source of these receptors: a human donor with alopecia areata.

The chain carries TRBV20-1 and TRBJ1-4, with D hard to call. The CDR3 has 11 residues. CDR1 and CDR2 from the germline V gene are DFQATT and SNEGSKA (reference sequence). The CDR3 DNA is TGCATAGTCCAGGACGACGAGAAACTGTTTTTT. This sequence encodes CIVQDDEKLFF.

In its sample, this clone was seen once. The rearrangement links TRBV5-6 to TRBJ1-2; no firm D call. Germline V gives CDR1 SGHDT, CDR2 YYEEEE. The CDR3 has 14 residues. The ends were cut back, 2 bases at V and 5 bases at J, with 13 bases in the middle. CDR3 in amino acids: CASSFFQLEYGYTF. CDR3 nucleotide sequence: TGTGCCAGCAGCTTCTTTCAGCTAGAGTATGGCTACACCTTC.

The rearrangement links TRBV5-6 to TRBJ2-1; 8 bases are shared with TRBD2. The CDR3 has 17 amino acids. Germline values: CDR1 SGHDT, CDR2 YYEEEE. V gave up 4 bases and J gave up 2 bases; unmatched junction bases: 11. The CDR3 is CASSLIQAGAPYNEQFF. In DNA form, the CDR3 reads TGTGCCAGCAGCCTGATCCAAGCGGGAGCCCCCTACAATGAGCAGTTCTTC.

The CDR3 nucleotides read TGTGCCAGCAGTTCCCCGGGCCAAGTCACTGAAGCTTTCTTT. Protein: CASSSPGQVTEAFF. The chain employs TRBV6-5 and TRBJ1-1; no clear D gene. The ends were cut back, 4 bases at V and 4 bases at J, with 13 bases in the middle. CDR1 MNHEY and CDR2 SVGAGI come from the germline V gene. This CDR3 has 14 residues.

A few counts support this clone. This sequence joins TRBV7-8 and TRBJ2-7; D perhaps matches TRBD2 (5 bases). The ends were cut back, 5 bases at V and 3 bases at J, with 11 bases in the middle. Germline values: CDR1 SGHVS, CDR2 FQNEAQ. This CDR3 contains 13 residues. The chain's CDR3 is CASSPPSGYEQYF. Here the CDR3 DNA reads TGTGCCAGCAGCCCCCCAAGCGGCTACGAGCAGTACTTC. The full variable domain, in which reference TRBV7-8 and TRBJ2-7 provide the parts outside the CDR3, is GAGVSQSPRYKVAKRGQDVALRCDPISGHVSLFWYQQALGQGPEFLTYFQNEAQLDKSGLPSDRFFAERPEGSVSTLKIQRTQQEDSAVYLCASSPPSGYEQYFGPGTRLTVT.

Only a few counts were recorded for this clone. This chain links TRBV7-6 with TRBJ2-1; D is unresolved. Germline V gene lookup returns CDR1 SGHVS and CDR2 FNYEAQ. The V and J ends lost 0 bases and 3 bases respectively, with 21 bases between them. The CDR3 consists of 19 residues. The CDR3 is CASSLASRTNLRRYNEQFF. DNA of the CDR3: TGTGCCAGCAGCTTAGCGTCTCGTACCAATCTACGCCGCTACAATGAGCAGTTCTTC.

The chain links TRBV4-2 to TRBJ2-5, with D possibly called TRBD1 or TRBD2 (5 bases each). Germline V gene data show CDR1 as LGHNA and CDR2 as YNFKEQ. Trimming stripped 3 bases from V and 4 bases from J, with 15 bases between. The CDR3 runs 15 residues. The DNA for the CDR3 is TGTGCCAGCAGCCAGACGGGTCTCGGGACAGAGACCCAGTACTTC. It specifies CASSQTGLGTETQYF.

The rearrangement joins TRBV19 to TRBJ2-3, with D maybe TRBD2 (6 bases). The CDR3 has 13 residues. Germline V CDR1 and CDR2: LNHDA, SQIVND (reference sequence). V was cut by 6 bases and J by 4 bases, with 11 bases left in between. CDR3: CASSGSRADTQYF. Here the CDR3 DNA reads TGTGCCAGTAGCGGGAGTCGAGCAGATACGCAGTATTTT.

This CDR3 is CASSRGSSTDTQYF. DNA for the CDR3: TGTGCCAGCAGCCGCGGGAGTAGCACAGATACGCAGTATTTT. The chain joins TRBV9 to TRBJ2-3; 7 positions match TRBD2. The CDR3 extends over 14 amino acids. From germline, CDR1 is SGDLS and CDR2 YYNGEE. The V gene end was trimmed by 4 bases and the J gene end by 0 bases; junction bases not matched to a gene: 2.

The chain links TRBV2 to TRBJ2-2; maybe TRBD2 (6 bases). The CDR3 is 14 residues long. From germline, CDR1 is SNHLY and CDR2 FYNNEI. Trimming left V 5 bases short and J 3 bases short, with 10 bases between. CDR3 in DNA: TGTGCCAGCAGTCAGCTAGCGCACACCGGGGAGCTGTTTTTT. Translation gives CASSQLAHTGELFF.

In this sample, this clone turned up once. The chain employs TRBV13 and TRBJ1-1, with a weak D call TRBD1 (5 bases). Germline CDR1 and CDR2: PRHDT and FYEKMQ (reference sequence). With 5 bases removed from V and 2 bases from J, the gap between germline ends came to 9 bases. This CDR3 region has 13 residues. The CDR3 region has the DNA TGTGCCAGCAGCCGGGGCCCTAACACTGAAGCTTTCTTT. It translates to CASSRGPNTEAFF. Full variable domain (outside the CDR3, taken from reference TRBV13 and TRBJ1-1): AAGVIQSPRHLIKEKRETATLKCYPIPRHDTVYWYQQGPGQDPQFLISFYEKMQSDKGSIPDRFSAQQFSDYHSELNMSSLELGDSALYFCASSRGPNTEAFFGQGTRLTVV.

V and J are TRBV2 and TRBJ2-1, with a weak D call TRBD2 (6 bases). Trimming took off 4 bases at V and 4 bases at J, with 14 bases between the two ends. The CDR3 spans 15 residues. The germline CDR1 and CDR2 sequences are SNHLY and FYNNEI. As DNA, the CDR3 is TGTGCCAGCAGTGCGACTAGAGGCTCTTACAATGAGCAGTTCTTC. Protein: CASSATRGSYNEQFF.

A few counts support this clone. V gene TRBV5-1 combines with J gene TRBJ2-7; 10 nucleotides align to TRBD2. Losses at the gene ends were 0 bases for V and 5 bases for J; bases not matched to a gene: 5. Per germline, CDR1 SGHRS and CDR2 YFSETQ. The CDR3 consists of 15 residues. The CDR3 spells CASSLVLAGAHEQYF. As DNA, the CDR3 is TGCGCCAGCAGCTTGGTTCTAGCGGGAGCCCACGAGCAGTACTTC.

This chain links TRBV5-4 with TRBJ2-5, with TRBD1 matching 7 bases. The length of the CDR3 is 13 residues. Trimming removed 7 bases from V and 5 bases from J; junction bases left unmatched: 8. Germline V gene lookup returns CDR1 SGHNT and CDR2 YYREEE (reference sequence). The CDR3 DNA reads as TGTGCCAGCGGAAAGGGGGCCGCGGAGACCCAGTACTTC. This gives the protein CASGKGAAETQYF. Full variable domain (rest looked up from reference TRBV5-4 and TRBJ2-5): ETGVTQSPTHLIKTRGQQVTLRCSSQSGHNTVSWYQQALGQGPQFIFQYYREEENGRGNFPPRFSGLQFPNYSSELNVNALELDDSALYLCASGKGAAETQYFGPGTRLLVL.